A single TCR beta chain is shown here with its context. This may arise from a read error, as a much more abundant clone is one base away. Primed by a sample-barcoded 5' primer and a J-beta primer mix, a second PCR proceeded for 7 to 11 cycles. TCRdb redid the calling of the 5' RACE reads with MiXCR, one entry per CDR3 protein. The profile shows some 900,000 distinct CDR3 sequences, 48% of them singletons. This sample was included in a study of blood T cells in healthy people across ages. Germline V gives CDR1 SEHNR, CDR2 FQNEAQ (reference sequence). The CDR3 loop spans 13 amino acids. This receptor was identified in a young man in good health. This sequence joins TRBV7-9 and TRBJ2-7; D is undetermined. Input material: blood. CDR3: CAGSSGLVGEQYF. The CDR3, as DNA: TGTGCCGGCAGCTCGGGCCTCGTTGGCGAGCAGTACTTC.